These T cell receptor beta chains were read from a single sample in a study of T-cell reconstitution after alpha-beta-depleted transplantation in children. MiXCR, run by TCRdb on the PCR reads, gives a single entry per CDR3 protein. Of 240,000 or so distinct CDR3 sequences listed, less than 9% are singletons. Sequences were derived from PBMCs, mostly from graft donor cells, sampled 180 days after TCRalphabeta/CD19-depleted stem cell transplant. These receptors were obtained from a male patient aged 10-17 years who had a stem cell transplant for acute lymphoblastic leukemia, so the T cells may come from the graft donor. The conserved cysteine and the conserved F or W are not part of the CDR3 here. The D gene is left open where the match is weak.

d_call,j_call,v_call,cdr3_aa
TRBD1,TRBJ1-5,TRBV6-2/TRBV6-3,ASSYSDRARQPQH
NA,TRBJ2-7,TRBV7-6,ASSLAGQGVDEQY
NA,TRBJ2-5,TRBV20-1,SARDKGAGRETQY
NA,TRBJ1-2,TRBV11-2,ASSRGQQSYGYT
NA,TRBJ2-5,TRBV24-1,ATSDPDQRGQETQY
NA,TRBJ2-2,TRBV7-6,ASGWAGELF
TRBD1,TRBJ1-5,TRBV12-3/TRBV12-4,ASSRTGPSNQPQH
TRBD2,TRBJ2-2,TRBV7-6,ASSPPRGGGTITGELF
NA,TRBJ2-3,TRBV12-3/TRBV12-4,ASSLGVHYTDTQY
NA,TRBJ1-2,TRBV29-1,SVPRGTGYGYT
NA,TRBJ1-2,TRBV6-5,ASSYTWLDYGYT
NA,TRBJ2-2,TRBV29-1,SVEGGLGGHTGELF
NA,TRBJ1-1,TRBV20-1,SASELGTEAF
NA,TRBJ1-6,TRBV12-3/TRBV12-4,ASRIGGNNSPLH